The T cell receptor beta chain under discussion was sequenced for a study of OX40 agonist ivuxolimab in advanced cancers. About the study: Patients got intravenous ivuxolimab at 0.01 to 10 mg/kg every 2 weeks. Patients in dose escalation had liver, melanoma, kidney or head and neck cancers.

Study-level points and caveats: Some patients who did not respond also had low normalized T-cell clonal expansion.

The V gene lost 2 bases and the J gene lost 5 bases, with 10 bases spanning the gap. Germline lookup yields CDR1 ENHRY and CDR2 SYGVKD. The CDR3 loop spans 14 amino acids. Patients had blood sampled at baseline and again on cycle 4 day 1 and cycle 7 day 1. Assay used: immunoSEQ multiplex PCR; TCRdb lists only in-frame clones, some missing. The sample records tens of thousands of clones, just over 85% being singletons. A remark on this clone: Antigen: not known.

Material: CD4+ or CD8+ T cells sorted from blood, obtained in a trial of the OX40 agonist ivuxolimab. V is TRBV10-3 and J is TRBJ2-1; TRBD1 might be the D (5 bases). The TCR comes from an adult with an advanced solid tumor such as melanoma, head and neck, liver or kidney cancer. The CDR3 nucleotides read TGTGCCATCAGTGAGGGGGCGACCAACAATGAGCAGTTCTTC. Protein product: CAISEGATNNEQFF.